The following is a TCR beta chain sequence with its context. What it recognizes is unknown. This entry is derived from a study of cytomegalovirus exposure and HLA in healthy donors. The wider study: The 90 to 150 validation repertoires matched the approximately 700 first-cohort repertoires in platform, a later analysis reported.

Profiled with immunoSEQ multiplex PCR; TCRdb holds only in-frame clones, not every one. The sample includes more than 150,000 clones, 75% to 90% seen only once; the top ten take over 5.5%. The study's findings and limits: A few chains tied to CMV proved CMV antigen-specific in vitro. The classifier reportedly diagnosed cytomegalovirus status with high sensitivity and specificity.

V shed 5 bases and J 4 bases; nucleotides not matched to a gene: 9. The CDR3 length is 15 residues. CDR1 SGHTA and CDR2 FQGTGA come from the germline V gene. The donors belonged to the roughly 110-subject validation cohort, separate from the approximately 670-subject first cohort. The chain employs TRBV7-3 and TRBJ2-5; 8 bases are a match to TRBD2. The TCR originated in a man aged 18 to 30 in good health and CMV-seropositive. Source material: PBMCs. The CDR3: CASSPRPGGAETQYF. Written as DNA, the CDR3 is TGTGCCAGCAGCCCTCGACCGGGAGGGGCAGAGACCCAGTACTTC. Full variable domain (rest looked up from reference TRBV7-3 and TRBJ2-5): GAGVSQTPSNKVTEKGKYVELRCDPISGHTALYWYRQSLGQGPEFLIYFQGTGAADDSGLPNDRFFAVRPEGSVSTLKIQRTERGDSAVYLCASSPRPGGAETQYFGPGTRLLVL.